This T cell receptor (beta chain) was sequenced for a study of blood T cell repertoires in COVID-19 (dated by TCRdb to 2018 to 2021). Some background on the complete study: The collaborator samples originated in the United States, Italy and Spain and spanned the acute and convalescent phases of COVID-19. The repertoires were released in a freely available public database meant as a resource for research on the immune response to SARS-CoV-2. Where available, HLA class I and class II types were taken from metadata supplied by the sample provider and were not determined by assay-based typing. Samples came from the ongoing ImmuneRACE study (first 160 participants) plus 1,254 subjects from 6 global collaborators. The dataset comprised deeply sampled blood TCRbeta repertoires from subjects exposed to, actively infected with, or recovered from COVID-19. The prospective study material was composed of cDNA or gDNA derived from T cells, B-cell-depleted T cells, or PBMCs. The sample metadata nearly always contained a de-identified subject ID, COVID-19 status, age in years and sex.

Notes on this clone: The target of this receptor is not known. No clone much larger than this one lies a single base away; base qualities are absent.

At one collaborating source in Seattle, patients were enrolled during active infection and were followed longitudinally through the course of disease. Whole blood was collected in K2EDTA tubes by collaborating institutions according to the institutions' own protocols. Collaborator samples were shipped for TCRbeta analysis as frozen whole blood, isolated PBMCs, or DNA extracted from either sample type. From V the trimming removes 3 bases and from J it removes 0 bases, while the gene matches leave 7 bases of the junction unaccounted for. The CDR3, from cysteine to phenylalanine, totals 17 residues. The CDR3 DNA has 51 bases and is translated from base 1. CDR1 and CDR2 are read off the germline V gene as SGHTS and YDEGEE. TCRbeta CDR3 regions were amplified from genomic DNA by means of the immunoSEQ Assay, a bias-controlled multiplex PCR. Turning to the authors' computational methods: The number of nucleated cells in each sample was estimated by amplification of reference gene primers within the assay. Sequence reads were collapsed and filtered to measure the absolute abundance of every unique TCRbeta CDR3 rearrangement. Productive Simpson clonality was computed per sample as the square root of Simpson's diversity index over productive rearrangements. TCRdb holds this immuneACCESS table with in-frame rearrangements only. Some clones are missing; in checked studies, unresolved V genes explain under half, and the rest has no known cause. V, J and clone size are taken as reported in that table, and D and trimming were inferred from the DNA itself. The sample data list 400,000 to 450,000 clones, and around 89% of these were observed just once. The ten largest account for roughly 12% of the sample.

Results the study describes overall, beyond this receptor: Clinical and demographic metadata were provided uncurated, with the amount varying by source and participant.

The rearranged chain carries TRBV5-8 and TRBJ1-3, with 9 central nucleotides matching TRBD1. The sample consisted of peripheral blood. The sequence derives from a woman aged 50 to 60 with COVID-19, enrolled during active disease. The sequenced DNA: TGTGCCAGCAGCTACGGACAGGGGCTTAACTCTGGAAACACCATATATTTT. Its coded protein is CASSYGQGLNSGNTIYF.